This note documents a single T cell receptor beta chain sequence. The record originates from a study of blood T cell repertoires in COVID-19. Study-wide background: Sites in the United States, Italy and Spain provided acute and convalescent COVID-19 samples. Sources were T cells, B-cell-depleted T cells, or PBMCs; the material itself was cDNA or gDNA.

This table comes from immunoSEQ multiplex PCR, and its TCRdb copy is limited to in-frame clones, with some not included. The sample has a few hundred thousand clones, more than 75% seen once; the top ten hold 1.2%. The cohort comprised adults aged 18 to 89 years residing in about two dozen US areas. Trimming stripped 0 bases from V and 5 bases from J, with 14 bases between. The CDR3 consists of 15 residues. CDR1 is SGDLS and CDR2 is YYNGEE in the germline V gene. Sequenced input: PBMCs or T cells enriched from blood (not recorded which). The TCR originated in a woman younger than 30 who had recovered from COVID-19. The rearrangement uses TRBV9 and TRBJ2-5, with D possibly TRBD2 on 7 matching bases. DNA of the CDR3: TGTGCCAGCAGCGTAGCGGGGGGCCTCCGGGAGACCCAGTACTTC. Protein: CASSVAGGLRETQYF.